Listed below are T cell receptor beta chains from one sample, sequenced in a study of T cells in Graves' hyperthyroidism and ophthalmopathy. TCRdb itself ran the multiplex PCR reads through MiXCR, one entry per CDR3 protein. The sample has a few hundred thousand distinct CDR3 sequences; under 20% are singletons. Sequenced sample: blood. The source is a man between 18 and 29 years old with Graves' ophthalmopathy. Both conserved end residues are part of each CDR3. The order of the fields is CDR3 length, D gene, J gene, clone size, V gene, CDR3 protein, CDR3 DNA. D genes are given only for firm matches. Where a row states a size, it is once, few, many or the class of an expanded clone; other rows omit it.

>13|TRBD2|TRBJ2-7|NA|TRBV6-2/TRBV6-3
CASGSSGVHEQYF
TGTGCCAGCGGATCTAGCGGGGTCCACGAGCAGTACTTC
>13|NA|TRBJ1-6|many|TRBV7-9
CASSPPYNSPLHF
TGTGCCAGCAGCCCCCCTTATAATTCACCCCTCCACTTT
>16|NA|TRBJ1-1|few|TRBV13
CASSFVTGTVPTEAFF
TGTGCCAGCAGCTTCGTTACTGGGACGGTACCCACTGAAGCTTTCTTT
>15|TRBD2|TRBJ2-1|many|TRBV7-9
CASSLASGGHNEQFF
TGTGCCAGCAGCTTAGCTAGCGGGGGGCATAATGAGCAGTTCTTC
>18|NA|TRBJ2-3|NA|TRBV7-2
CASSLGGLAGPGTDTQYF
TGTGCCAGCAGCTTAGGGGGACTGGCGGGGCCCGGCACAGATACGCAGTATTTT
>15|TRBD1|TRBJ1-3|NA|TRBV4-1
CASSPTGASGNTIYF
TGCGCCAGCAGCCCGACAGGGGCCTCTGGAAACACCATATATTTT
>15|NA|TRBJ2-7|many|TRBV5-8
CASSLGTASSYEQYF
TGTGCCAGCAGCTTGGGTACGGCGAGCTCCTACGAGCAGTACTTC
>14|NA|TRBJ2-3|many|TRBV12-3/TRBV12-4
CASSKGTSTDTQYF
TGTGCCAGCAGTAAAGGGACTAGCACAGATACGCAGTATTTT
>16|NA|TRBJ1-2|many|TRBV11-2
CASSPGDRTTGYGYTF
TGTGCCAGCAGTCCCGGGGACCGGACAACTGGCTATGGCTACACCTTC
>17|TRBD2|TRBJ2-1|few|TRBV6-1
CASNPPASGGAKYEQFF
TGTGCCAGCAATCCCCCGGCTAGCGGGGGGGCCAAGTATGAGCAGTTCTTC
>16|TRBD1|TRBJ1-1|NA|TRBV4-1
CASSRNPGQATFEAFF
TGCGCCAGCAGCCGCAATCCGGGACAGGCTACTTTTGAAGCTTTCTTT
>14|TRBD2|TRBJ2-3|many|TRBV27
CASSGTSGGDTQYF
TGTGCCAGCAGCGGGACTAGCGGGGGGGATACGCAGTATTTT
>15|NA|TRBJ2-1|many|TRBV2
CASSEALGPAGEQFF
TGTGCCAGCAGTGAAGCGCTTGGCCCGGCGGGTGAGCAGTTCTTC
>12|TRBD1|TRBJ1-2|many|TRBV7-9
CASSAGTVGYTF
TGTGCCAGCAGCGCCGGGACAGTGGGCTACACCTTC
>12|NA|TRBJ1-1|NA|TRBV12-3/TRBV12-4
CASSPGRVGAFF
TGTGCCAGCAGCCCCGGGAGGGTGGGAGCTTTCTTT
>14|TRBD1|TRBJ1-4|NA|TRBV5-6
CASSFRDRNEKLFF
TGTGCCAGCAGCTTCCGGGACAGAAATGAAAAACTGTTTTTT
>14|TRBD2|TRBJ2-3|few|TRBV6-1
CASSKRGGGDTQYF
TGTGCCAGCAGTAAGCGGGGGGGCGGGGATACGCAGTATTTT
>15|NA|TRBJ1-2|many|TRBV12-3/TRBV12-4
CASSDPGLGRNGYTF
TGTGCCAGCAGTGATCCGGGACTGGGCAGGAATGGCTACACCTTC
>10|NA|TRBJ1-2|many|TRBV18
CASSPRSSTF
TGTGCCAGCTCACCACGGTCTTCTACCTTC
>17|NA|TRBJ2-1|NA|TRBV20-1
CSARRVLSAGRYNEQFF
TGCAGTGCTAGGAGGGTTTTGAGCGCGGGGAGGTACAATGAGCAGTTCTTC
>14|NA|TRBJ2-3|many|TRBV3-1
CASSLGLNTDTQYF
TGTGCCAGCAGCCTCGGACTGAACACAGATACGCAGTATTTT
>13|NA|TRBJ2-7|many|TRBV24-1
CATSDEQGGEQYF
TGTGCCACCAGTGATGAACAGGGAGGCGAGCAGTACTTC
>16|NA|TRBJ2-7|many|TRBV7-9
CASSISSSRDDYEQYF
TGTGCCAGCAGTATCTCATCGAGCCGGGACGACTACGAGCAGTACTTC
>19|TRBD2|TRBJ2-1|many|TRBV2
CASSETSTSGGYSYNEQFF
TGTGCCAGCAGTGAAACCTCGACTAGCGGGGGGTATTCCTACAATGAGCAGTTCTTC
>15|NA|TRBJ2-2|NA|TRBV6-1
CASSELWGAVGELFF
TGTGCCAGCAGTGAATTGTGGGGGGCTGTCGGGGAGCTGTTTTTT
>12|NA|TRBJ1-1|few|TRBV20-1
CSALGGSTEAFF
TGCAGTGCACTAGGGGGAAGCACTGAAGCTTTCTTT
>13|NA|TRBJ1-1|many|TRBV7-8
CASSLGGWSEAFF
TGTGCCAGCAGCTTAGGAGGTTGGAGTGAAGCTTTCTTT
>14|TRBD1|TRBJ1-5|NA|TRBV28
CASSPTGRVQPQHF
TGTGCCAGCAGTCCGACAGGGCGAGTTCAGCCCCAGCATTTT
>16|TRBD2|TRBJ2-5|few|TRBV9
CASSVNSGGAQETQYF
TGTGCCAGCAGCGTAAATAGCGGGGGGGCTCAAGAGACCCAGTACTTC